The rows below give T cell receptor beta chains drawn from one sample of a study of cytomegalovirus exposure and HLA in healthy donors. TCRdb keeps only in-frame clones here, not all; method: immunoSEQ multiplex PCR. The sample holds 240,000 or so clones, 82% seen once. The sample comprised PBMCs. The source of these receptors is a woman aged 40 to 49 in good health and CMV-seropositive. Each CDR3 is given with its conserved first and last residue. D genes are given only for firm matches. Clone sizes are given selectively: once, few, many, or a class where the clone is expanded.

D,size,V,J,CDR3,DNA
TRBD1,-,TRBV30,TRBJ1-2,CAWFSGTVAGYTF,TGTGCCTGGTTCTCCGGGACAGTCGCTGGCTACACCTTC
TRBD2,-,TRBV4-2,TRBJ2-5,CASSQEVTSGGGETQYF,TGTGCCAGCAGCCAAGAAGTGACTAGCGGGGGCGGGGAGACCCAGTACTTC
TRBD1,-,TRBV5-4,TRBJ1-1,CASSRDRRDSNTEAFF,TGTGCCAGCAGTCGGGACAGAAGGGACTCGAACACTGAAGCTTTCTTT
-,-,TRBV27,TRBJ1-1,CASSLFRNTEAFF,TGTGCCAGCAGTTTATTCCGGAACACTGAAGCTTTCTTT
-,few,TRBV2,TRBJ2-1,CASHERHGGAIFF,TGTGCCAGCCATGAGAGGCATGGCGGGGCCATCTTCTTC
-,-,TRBV7-2,TRBJ2-5,CASSFPPGGPETQYF,TGTGCCAGCAGCTTTCCCCCCGGCGGGCCCGAAACCCAGTACTTC
-,-,TRBV7-2,TRBJ1-2,CASSPPGVDYGYTF,TGTGCCAGCAGCCCACCAGGGGTCGACTATGGCTACACCTTC
TRBD2,-,TRBV5-1,TRBJ2-5,CASSSRLAGVQETQYF,TGCGCCAGCAGCTCCCGACTAGCGGGGGTCCAAGAGACCCAGTACTTC
-,-,TRBV5-5,TRBJ1-6,CASRGTSSSYNSPLHF,TGTGCCAGCAGGGGGACATCTAGCTCCTATAATTCACCCCTCCACTTT
-,-,TRBV28,TRBJ1-4,CASSLDLRAGMGLFF,TGTGCCAGCAGTTTAGATTTGCGGGCGGGAATGGGACTGTTTTTT
TRBD2,-,TRBV10-3,TRBJ2-1,CAIGERGGSYNEQFF,TGTGCCATCGGGGAGCGGGGGGGGTCCTACAATGAGCAGTTCTTC
-,-,TRBV4-2,TRBJ2-2,CASSQDRSVGELFF,TGTGCCAGCAGCCAAGATCGCAGCGTCGGGGAGCTGTTTTTT
TRBD1,-,TRBV7-6,TRBJ2-7,CASSSRQGGTYEQYF,TGTGCCAGCAGCTCCCGACAGGGGGGAACCTACGAGCAGTACTTC
TRBD1,-,TRBV19,TRBJ2-3,CASSVGQDEDTQYF,TGTGCCAGTAGTGTCGGACAGGATGAAGATACGCAGTATTTT
-,few,TRBV5-6,TRBJ1-4,CASTLAGVGEKLFF,TGTGCCAGCACCCTGGCCGGGGTGGGAGAAAAACTGTTTTTT
TRBD1,-,TRBV7-2,TRBJ1-3,CASSLVPQGHSGNTIYF,TGTGCCAGCAGCTTAGTCCCACAGGGGCACTCTGGAAACACCATATATTTT
TRBD1,-,TRBV7-2,TRBJ1-2,CASRPGQGFYGYTF,TGTGCCAGCAGACCGGGACAGGGGTTCTATGGCTACACCTTC
TRBD2,-,TRBV4-1,TRBJ2-1,CASSQAGLDNEQFF,TGCGCCAGCAGCCAAGCGGGACTAGACAATGAGCAGTTCTTC
TRBD2,-,TRBV5-4,TRBJ2-5,CASSLLGGRRETQYF,TGTGCCAGCAGCTTGTTGGGCGGGAGGAGGGAGACCCAGTACTTC
TRBD1,-,TRBV5-4,TRBJ1-2,CASSNRDSLYGYTF,TGTGCCAGCAGCAACCGGGACAGCTTATATGGCTACACCTTC
TRBD2,-,TRBV9,TRBJ2-1,CASSVGTSGEQFF,TGTGCCAGCAGCGTAGGGACTAGCGGGGAGCAGTTCTTC
-,-,TRBV19,TRBJ1-2,CASSIVATNYGYTF,TGTGCCAGTAGTATAGTAGCTACTAACTATGGCTACACCTTC
-,-,TRBV6-1,TRBJ1-1,CASGSAGMSFF,TGTGCCAGCGGTTCTGCGGGTATGTCTTTCTTT
-,few,TRBV7-9,TRBJ2-6,CASSLGAGNSGANVLTF,TGTGCCAGCAGCTTAGGGGCCGGGAACTCTGGGGCCAACGTCCTGACTTTC
-,-,TRBV5-5,TRBJ2-5,CASSLAPASARETQYF,TGTGCCAGCAGCTTGGCCCCGGCTAGCGCCAGAGAGACCCAGTACTTC
-,-,TRBV6-1,TRBJ1-5,CASSAGGNQPQHF,TGTGCCAGTTCAGCAGGGGGCAATCAGCCCCAGCATTTT
TRBD1,-,TRBV7-2,TRBJ2-5,CASSARQGRETQYF,TGTGCCAGCAGCGCCAGACAGGGAAGAGAGACCCAGTACTTC
-,-,TRBV7-9,TRBJ1-2,CASSLRSYGYTF,TGTGCCAGCAGCTTGAGGAGCTATGGCTACACCTTC
TRBD2,-,TRBV5-1,TRBJ2-1,CASSLVAGGGYEQFF,TGCGCCAGCAGCTTGGTGGCGGGAGGAGGATATGAGCAGTTCTTC
-,once,TRBV6-1,TRBJ1-2,CASTATLVGGYTF,TGTGCCAGCACCGCGACTTTGGTCGGCGGCTACACCTTC
-,once,TRBV7-9,TRBJ1-1,CSSSPDRVNTEAFF,TGTTCCAGCAGCCCCGACAGAGTGAACACTGAAGCTTTCTTT
TRBD2,-,TRBV30,TRBJ2-7,CAWKVYERGLTGEQYF,TGTGCCTGGAAGGTTTATGAGCGGGGGCTCACTGGGGAGCAGTACTTC
-,-,TRBV5-6,TRBJ2-3,CASSPSVARSTDTQYF,TGTGCCAGCAGCCCATCGGTAGCGAGAAGCACAGATACGCAGTATTTT
TRBD1,-,TRBV6-5,TRBJ2-7,CASSYSGTGGSYEQYF,TGTGCCAGCAGTTACTCCGGGACAGGGGGGTCCTACGAGCAGTACTTC
-,-,TRBV30,TRBJ1-6,CAWSVIRGQNSPLHF,TGTGCCTGGAGTGTCATAAGAGGCCAGAATTCACCCCTCCACTTT
-,-,TRBV5-1,TRBJ2-5,CASSLGAETQYF,TGCGCCAGCAGCTTGGGAGCAGAGACCCAGTACTTC
TRBD2,few,TRBV19,TRBJ2-2,CASTTGGGGETGELFF,TGTGCCAGTACTACGGGGGGAGGTGGAGAGACCGGGGAGCTGTTTTTT
-,-,TRBV5-4,TRBJ2-7,CASSFWPNYEQYF,TGTGCCAGCAGCTTCTGGCCGAACTACGAGCAGTACTTC
TRBD1,-,TRBV7-9,TRBJ2-1,CSSSPAGTGGLNEQFF,TGTTCCAGCAGCCCGGCCGGGACAGGGGGTCTCAATGAGCAGTTCTTC
-,-,TRBV28,TRBJ2-7,CASQNRGLFSHEQYF,TGTGCCAGCCAGAACAGGGGACTGTTTAGCCACGAGCAGTACTTC
-,-,TRBV4-1,TRBJ2-1,CASSQDLGSSRVNEQFF,TGCGCCAGCAGCCAAGATTTGGGGTCGAGCAGGGTAAATGAGCAGTTCTTC
TRBD1,few,TRBV7-2,TRBJ2-7,CASSLGQGADEQYF,TGTGCCAGCAGCTTGGGACAGGGAGCGGACGAGCAGTACTTC
TRBD2,-,TRBV4-2,TRBJ2-4,CASSPFRGSNIQYF,TGTGCCAGCAGCCCCTTCCGCGGGAGTAACATTCAGTACTTC
TRBD2,-,TRBV7-2,TRBJ2-1,CASGSSGRPYNEQFF,TGTGCCAGCGGATCTAGCGGGAGGCCCTACAATGAGCAGTTCTTC
-,-,TRBV9,TRBJ1-2,CASSADIANYGYTF,TGTGCCAGCAGCGCTGACATAGCTAACTATGGCTACACCTTC
TRBD2,-,TRBV7-8,TRBJ2-3,CASSLGLSGGAKDTQYF,TGTGCCAGCAGCTTAGGTTTAAGCGGGGGGGCAAAAGATACGCAGTATTTT